Shown below are 19 T cell receptor beta chains from a single sample sequenced in a study of T cell clonality in common variable immunodeficiency. The method was immunoSEQ multiplex PCR; TCRdb's version includes in-frame clones alone and lacks a portion of them. This sample carries about 52,000 clones, none of them present only once. Sequenced: peripheral blood mononuclear cells. The receptor set was obtained from a person aged 18-70 years in good health.

This clone was recorded at least ten times. The DNA ends 3 residues before the CDR3 does, and the rest of the CDR3 is filled in from the germline J gene. The chain employs TRBV6-1 and TRBJ2-7, with 7 bases aligning to TRBD1. Germline V lookup: CDR1 MNHNS, CDR2 SASEGT. The trim removed 2 bases at V and 4 bases at J, leaving 8 bases unmatched. The CDR3 is made up of 15 amino acids. Partial CDR3 DNA: TGTGCCAGCAGTGAATCGACGGGACAGATTTACGAG. Its translation is CASSESTGQIYE. The entire CDR3 protein reads CASSESTGQIYEQYF.

There are many counts of this clone. The missing CDR3 end, 3 residues past where the read stops, is filled in from the germline J gene. The chain employs TRBV20-1 and TRBJ1-1; TRBD1 agrees at 7 bases. With V trimmed by 6 bases and J by 4 bases, 14 bases remained unmatched. This CDR3 is built from 15 residues. Germline CDR1 and CDR2: DFQATT and SNEGSKA (reference sequence). CDR3: CSAPYRGSWGTEAFF. CDR3 DNA, as far as it was read: TGCAGTGCGCCATACAGGGGTTCCTGGGGCACTGAA.

This clone came up many times. From the germline J gene comes the end of the CDR3, since the read stops 3 residues before it. The sample carries other DNA sequences with the same CDR3. V and J are TRBV6-1 and TRBJ2-3; 9 positions agree with TRBD2. V lost 0 bases and J lost 3; bases outside the gene matches: 7. This CDR3 contains 17 residues. Germline CDR1 MNHNS, CDR2 SASEGT. The DNA read from the CDR3 is TGTGCCAGCAGTGAAGCCCGGCTGGCGGGAGGGACAGATACG. Protein product: CASSEARLAGGTDT. In full, the CDR3 reads CASSEARLAGGTDTQYF.

There are many counts of this clone. The read ends 3 residues before the CDR3 terminus; that terminus is restored from the germline J gene. The chain links TRBV29-1 to TRBJ2-4, with TRBD2 matching over 12 bases. The CDR3 has 12 amino acids. Germline V CDR1 and CDR2: SQVTM, ANQGSEA. The CDR3 loop is CSASLAGGFQYF. The DNA read from the CDR3 is TGCAGCGCTTCACTAGCGGGAGGATTT.

This clone was picked up many times. The sequence runs out 3 residues before the end of the CDR3; the remainder is reconstructed from the germline J gene. V usage is TRBV5-4 and J usage is TRBJ2-2, with D possibly TRBD1 on 6 matching bases. Trimming left V 4 bases short and J 0 bases short, with 13 bases between. Germline-derived CDR1 and CDR2 are SGHNT and YYREEE (reference sequence). This CDR3 is built from 16 residues. The CDR3: CASSTKTGTNTGELFF. Partial CDR3 DNA: TGTGCCAGCAGCACAAAGACAGGAACGAACACCGGGGAG.

There are a few counts of this clone. The read ends 3 residues before the CDR3 terminus; that terminus is restored from the germline J gene. J is TRBJ2-5 and V is TRBV7-9; D is possibly TRBD2 (7 bases). This CDR3 comprises 15 residues. V was cut by 1 base and J by 4 bases, with 13 bases left in between. The germline gives CDR1 SEHNR, CDR2 FQNEAQ (reference sequence). The CDR3 spells CASSLGRGGSETQYF. The DNA read from the CDR3 is TGTGCCAGCAGCTTAGGGAGGGGGGGGTCAGAGACC.

This clone was counted at least ten times. The CDR3 end falls 3 residues outside the read, so it is completed with the germline J gene. The V gene is TRBV20-1, the J gene TRBJ2-1; 8 bases are a match to TRBD1. The germline V gene encodes CDR1 DFQATT and CDR2 SNEGSKA (reference sequence). This CDR3 is built from 13 residues. Incomplete CDR3 DNA: TGCAGCGCCACGGACAGGGCGAACAATGAG. Protein product: CSATDRANNE. The whole CDR3 reads CSATDRANNEQFF.

This clone was counted ten times or more. The sequence runs out 3 residues before the end of the CDR3; the remainder is reconstructed from the germline J gene. The V gene is TRBV19, the J gene TRBJ2-5; 10 bases map to TRBD1. V shed 10 bases and J 4 bases; nucleotides not matched to a gene: 6. Germline V gives CDR1 LNHDA, CDR2 SQIVND (reference sequence). This CDR3 has 13 amino acids. CDR3 DNA (partial): TGTGCCACCCGGGACAGGGGTTCAGAGACC. It encodes CATRDRGSET. The whole CDR3 sequence is CATRDRGSETQYF.

This clone was recorded at least ten times. The read ends 3 residues early relative to the CDR3; the germline J gene fills the gap. V gene TRBV28 combines with J gene TRBJ1-2, with 8 bases fitting TRBD1. Trimming took 10 bases from V and 4 from J; bases not matched to a gene: 17. The CDR3 is made up of 16 amino acids. Germline CDR1 MDHEN, CDR2 SYDVKM. Incomplete CDR3 DNA: TGTGCCACCCGACCAAATTGGACAGGGTTAGGCTATGGC. Translating gives CATRPNWTGLGYG. The whole CDR3 region reads CATRPNWTGLGYGYTF.

The table lists this clone with many counts. Read data end 3 residues before the CDR3 end; the end is taken from the germline J gene. This rearrangement joins TRBV4-1 to TRBJ2-2; D remains unclear. This CDR3 is 15 amino acids long. Per germline, CDR1 MGHRA and CDR2 YSYEKL. V gave up 0 bases and J gave up 8 bases, with 13 bases separating them. The part of the CDR3 DNA that was read is TGCGCCAGCAGCCAAGAAGGAGTGGCTAGAGGGGAG. Amino acid sequence: CASSQEGVARGE. The entire CDR3 is CASSQEGVARGELFF.

This clone was found a few times. Read data end 3 residues before the CDR3 end; the end is taken from the germline J gene. The V and J genes are TRBV18 and TRBJ1-5; D is uncertain. The ends were cut back, 3 bases at V and 4 bases at J, with 13 bases in the middle. The CDR3 sequence is 15 residues long. Germline V gene sequence: CDR1 KGHSH, CDR2 LQKENI. The CDR3 protein is CASSPNSGYNQPQHF. The sequenced CDR3 bases are TGTGCCAGCTCACCGAATTCGGGTTATAATCAGCCC.

This clone has at least ten counts. The CDR3 extends 3 residues past the end of the read, so its final part is completed from the germline J gene. V and J are TRBV7-9 and TRBJ2-6; D might be TRBD1 or TRBD2, each matching 5 bases. The CDR3 spans 15 residues. Germline CDR1 reads SEHNR; CDR2 reads FQNEAQ (reference sequence). The V and J ends lost 3 bases and 2 bases respectively, with 8 bases between them. This CDR3 reads CASSFEGPGANVLTF. The covered CDR3 bases are TGTGCCAGCAGCTTCGAGGGGCCTGGGGCCAACGTC.

This clone has ten or more counts. With the read ending 3 residues before the CDR3 end, the germline J gene is used to fill in that end. The J gene is TRBJ2-5, the V gene TRBV7-9; D possibly matches TRBD1 or TRBD2 (6 bases each). Germline V lookup: CDR1 SEHNR, CDR2 FQNEAQ (reference sequence). CDR3 length equals 14 residues. The V end was cut by 6 bases, the J end by 2 bases, with 13 bases between. The sequenced part of the CDR3 DNA is TGTGCCAGCAGGAGTCAGGGGAGGCAAGAGACC. This gives the protein CASRSQGRQET. The CDR3 as a whole reads CASRSQGRQETQYF. The full variable domain, completed using reference TRBV7-9 and TRBJ2-5, is DTGVSQNPRHKITKRGQNVTFRCDPISEHNRLYWYRQTLGQGPEFLTYFQNEAQLEKSRLLSDRFSAERPKGSFSTLEIQRTEQGDSAMYLCASRSQGRQETQYFGPGTRLLVL.

This clone was counted many times. From the germline J gene comes the end of the CDR3, since the read stops 3 residues before it. The chain carries TRBV10-1 and TRBJ2-1; 8 bases are shared with TRBD1. This CDR3 has 14 residues. Per germline, CDR1 WNHNN and CDR2 SYGVQD (reference sequence). J lost 6 bases, V lost 6 bases, and 7 bases had no gene match. CDR3 DNA (partial): TGCGCCAGCAGACGGGACAGGAGATCCAATGAG. Protein: CASRRDRRSNE. The CDR3 reads in full as CASRRDRRSNEQFF.

The table lists this clone with many counts. The missing CDR3 end, 3 residues past where the read stops, is filled in from the germline J gene. J is TRBJ2-5 and V is TRBV5-1; 7 positions agree with TRBD1. This CDR3 contains 16 residues. V trimming: 4 bases; J trimming: 4 bases; junction bases outside the gene matches: 13. The germline CDR1 and CDR2 sequences are SGHRS and YFSETQ. The sequenced part of the CDR3 DNA is TGCGCCAGCAGCCCCGGATCCGGGACAGATCTAGAGACC. Encoded protein: CASSPGSGTDLET. The entire CDR3 is CASSPGSGTDLETQYF.

This clone was picked up many times. The read comes to an end 3 residues before the CDR3 does, leaving the germline J gene to fill in the end. The chain combines TRBV5-1 with TRBJ2-5; either TRBD1 or TRBD2 may supply D (6 bases each). CDR3 size: 14 residues. Germline V gene data show CDR1 as SGHRS and CDR2 as YFSETQ. Deletions cut 4 bases from V and 4 bases from J, with 14 bases between. The sequenced CDR3 bases are TGCGCCAGCAGCCTAATAGGGGGAGGAGAGACC. It translates to CASSLIGGGET. The whole CDR3 is CASSLIGGGETQYF.

As regards this clone: The sequence runs out 3 residues before the end of the CDR3; the remainder is reconstructed from the germline J gene. The chain joins TRBV5-1 to TRBJ2-7; 12 bases line up with TRBD2. Germline lookup yields CDR1 SGHRS and CDR2 YFSETQ. The CDR3 consists of 16 residues. The trim removed 5 bases at V and 4 bases at J, leaving 10 bases unmatched. This CDR3 reads CASRPTSGSVQYEQYF. The CDR3 DNA, read in part, is TGCGCCAGCAGGCCGACTAGCGGGAGTGTTCAGTACGAG.

CDR3 DNA (partial): TGTGCCAGCACGGAGGGGGCCAACGTA. Encoded protein: CASTEGANV. The entire CDR3 sequence reads CASTEGANVLFF. The gene calls are TRBV18 and TRBJ1-4, with TRBD1 matching over 7 bases. The DNA ends 3 residues before the CDR3 does, and the rest of the CDR3 is filled in from the germline J gene. This CDR3 region has 12 residues. The germline V gene has CDR1 KGHSH and CDR2 LQKENI.

This clone was counted only a few times. The sequenced fragment ends 3 residues before the CDR3 boundary, so the rest is inferred from the germline J gene. This rearrangement joins TRBV5-3 to TRBJ1-1; perhaps TRBD1 as D (5 bases). TRBV5-3 is classed as an ORF, of uncertain function. CDR3 size: 10 residues. The CDR3 loop is CAITRGRAFF. The part of the CDR3 DNA that was read is TGTGCCATAACCCGGGGGAGG.